The clone carrying this T cell receptor beta chain was seen more than once but under ten times. The antigen is unknown. From germline, CDR1 is MDHEN and CDR2 SYDVKM. V gave up 1 base and J gave up 1 base, with 15 bases separating them. This CDR3 contains 17 residues. The data stem from a study of shared clonotypes between healthy human individuals. Study information: A donor's plate count was three for CD4 naive and three for CD4 memory; CD8 naive had two and CD8 memory one. Study-wide results and limits: Only blood was sampled; tissue repertoires likely differ. The rarefaction results pointed to incomplete sorted-subset sequencing despite large depth.

Among the donors, all were Caucasian adults who lived in Nashville, Tennessee. Data came from immunoSEQ multiplex PCR; TCRdb stores just in-frame clones and leaves some out. The sample lists some 1 million clones; about 75% were seen once. This TCR derives from a man between 18 and 29 years old in good health. The V and J genes are TRBV28 and TRBJ2-3, with D unresolved. Source material: memory CD4+ T cells sorted from blood. Subset here: CD45RA-negative fraction. CDR3 coding DNA: TGTGCCAGCAGTTTATCCCTAGGCAGGTCTGGCACAGATACGCAGTATTTT. Protein: CASSLSLGRSGTDTQYF.